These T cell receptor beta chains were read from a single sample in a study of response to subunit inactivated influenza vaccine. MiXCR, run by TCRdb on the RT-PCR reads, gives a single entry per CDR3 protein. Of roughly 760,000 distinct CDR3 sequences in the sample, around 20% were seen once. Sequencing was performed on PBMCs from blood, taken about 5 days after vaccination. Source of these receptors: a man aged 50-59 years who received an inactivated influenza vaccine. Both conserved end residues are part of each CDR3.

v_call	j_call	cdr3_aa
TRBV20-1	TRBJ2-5	CSARDRFQETQYF
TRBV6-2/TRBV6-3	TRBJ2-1	CASRAPGLSYNEQFF
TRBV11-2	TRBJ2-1	CASSTRLAGGYSYNEQFF
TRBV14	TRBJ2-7	CASTPGNFHLGEQYF
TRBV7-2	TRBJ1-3	CASSLATGGGNTIYF
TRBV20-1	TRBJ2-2	CSARAPGLHHTGELFF
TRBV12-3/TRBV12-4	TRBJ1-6	CASSLETGGRSPLHF
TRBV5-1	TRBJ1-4	CASSLGLQRAEKLFF
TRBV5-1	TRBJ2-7	CASSLRGQGAYEQYF
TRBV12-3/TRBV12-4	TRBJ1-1	CASSFPAGSMNTEAFF
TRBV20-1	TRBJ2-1	CRDLGENEQFF
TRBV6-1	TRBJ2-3	CGSSPSFRTGQDTQYF
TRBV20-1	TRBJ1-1	CSAKEGGNPEAFF
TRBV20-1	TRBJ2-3	CSARDPGKDTDTQYF
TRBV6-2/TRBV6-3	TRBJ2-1	CASRPTLARSDEQFF
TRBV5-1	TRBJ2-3	CASSPLGVGSTDTQYF
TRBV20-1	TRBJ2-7	CSAPRTGGIYEQYF